This TCR beta chain was profiled in a study of blood T cells in healthy people across ages. The sample, roughly 9.5 milliliters of peripheral blood, was drawn from each donor. Study results and limitations: Naive CD4+ cells and diversity were both higher in long-lived donors than in aged donors.

The CDR3 runs 15 residues. Germline V gene data show CDR1 as SGHTA and CDR2 as FQGNSA. The ends were cut back, 2 bases at V and 2 bases at J, with 11 bases in the middle. A second PCR of 7 to 11 cycles used a sample-barcoded 5' primer and a J-beta primer mix. Every cDNA molecule bore a tag from a template-switch adaptor containing 12 random nucleotides. TCRdb re-called the 5' RACE reads through MiXCR, storing one row per CDR3 protein. The table lists about 970,000 distinct CDR3 sequences, roughly half of them singletons. Concerning this clonotype: Its antigen is undetermined.

V gene TRBV7-2 combines with J gene TRBJ2-3; D ambiguous. This TCR was recovered from an older woman in good health. The specimen sequenced was blood. The CDR3 nucleotides read TGTGCCAGCAGCTTAATGTCTGGCTACACAGATACGCAGTATTTT. Translating it yields CASSLMSGYTDTQYF.